These T cell receptor beta chains were read from a single sample in a study of preoperative IRX-2 immunotherapy in early breast cancer. The data were produced by immunoSEQ multiplex PCR, yet TCRdb's version contains in-frame clones alone and is incomplete. Among around 35,000 clones listed, roughly 95% were seen once. The specimen was taken from a patient treated with IRX-2 immunotherapy. The receptors shown here come from a human donor with breast cancer. Both conserved end residues are part of each CDR3. Each record gives: J gene, D gene, V gene, clone size, CDR3 protein, CDR3 DNA. The D gene is left open where the match is weak. Clone size is not always given. Where it is, it says once, few, many or a class for expanded clones.

>TRBJ2-7|.|TRBV28|.
CASSLGQLSYEQYF
TGTGCCAGCAGTTTAGGACAGTTATCCTACGAGCAGTACTTC
>TRBJ2-3|.|TRBV4-2|.
CASSQGGGGNRDTQYF
TGTGCCAGCAGCCAAGGGGGCGGCGGCAACCGAGATACGCAGTATTTT
>TRBJ2-1|TRBD2|TRBV7-6|.
CASSLLTSGRGSYNEQFF
TGTGCCAGCAGCTTACTAACTAGCGGGAGGGGCTCCTACAATGAGCAGTTCTTC
>TRBJ1-3|.|TRBV27|.
CASSPYTGHGNTIYF
TGTGCCAGCAGTCCCTACACGGGACACGGAAACACCATATATTTT
>TRBJ1-1|.|TRBV19|once
CASSQGRLMNTEAFF
TGTGCCAGTAGTCAGGGGCGTTTGATGAACACTGAAGCTTTCTTT
>TRBJ2-7|.|TRBV28|.
CASSKSGPPYEQYF
TGTGCCAGCAGCAAATCCGGGCCCCCCTACGAGCAGTACTTC
>TRBJ1-5|.|TRBV28|.
CASSLTSDTQPQHF
TGTGCCAGCAGTTTAACCTCAGACACTCAGCCCCAGCATTTT
>TRBJ1-5|TRBD1|TRBV28|.
CASSFRGLQPQHF
TGTGCCAGCAGTTTCAGGGGGCTTCAGCCCCAGCATTTT
>TRBJ1-2|.|TRBV5-1|once
CASSLAGNYGYTF
TGCGCCAGCAGCTTGGCGGGTAACTATGGCTACACCTTC
>TRBJ1-6|.|TRBV11-2|.
CASSLVGSRDSPLHF
TGTGCCAGCAGCTTGGTGGGTTCCAGGGATTCACCCCTCCACTTT
>TRBJ2-7|.|TRBV23-1|.
CASTSRSEQYF
TGCGCCAGCACGTCCCGGAGCGAGCAGTACTTC
>TRBJ1-1|.|TRBV6-1|.
CASSVTNTEAFF
TGTGCCAGCAGTGTGACTAACACTGAAGCTTTCTTT
>TRBJ2-4|.|TRBV7-9|.
CASSSLGQALRDIQYF
TGTGCCAGCAGTTCTTTGGGACAAGCCCTCAGGGACATTCAGTACTTC
>TRBJ1-2|.|TRBV11-2|.
CASSLGRDVASYGYTF
TGTGCCAGCAGCTTAGGCCGGGACGTAGCCTCTTATGGCTACACCTTC
>TRBJ2-1|TRBD2|TRBV5-1|.
CASSGRLAGVQLRGYNEQFF
TGCGCCAGCAGCGGGAGACTAGCGGGAGTCCAACTCCGGGGCTACAATGAGCAGTTCTTC
>TRBJ2-1|TRBD1|TRBV5-6|.
CASSLLDRDYNEQFF
TGTGCCAGCAGCTTGCTGGACAGGGACTACAATGAGCAGTTCTTC
>TRBJ2-3|TRBD2|TRBV4-3|.
CASSQEGPLAGGPGDTQYF
TGCGCCAGCAGCCAAGAAGGTCCCCTGGCGGGAGGGCCGGGAGATACGCAGTATTTT
>TRBJ1-5|.|TRBV25-1|.
CASSEYNQPQHF
TGTGCCAGCAGTGAATATAATCAGCCCCAGCATTTT
>TRBJ2-7|TRBD2|TRBV6-5|.
CASSYSGLAYEQYF
TGTGCCAGCAGTTACTCGGGACTAGCCTACGAGCAGTACTTC
>TRBJ1-1|TRBD1|TRBV5-1|.
CASSDVGGLPSEAFF
TGCGCCAGCAGCGATGTAGGGGGCCTACCTTCGGAAGCTTTCTTT
>TRBJ2-1|.|TRBV6-1|.
CASINDSYSYNEQFF
TGTGCCAGCATTAACGACTCTTACTCCTACAATGAGCAGTTCTTC
>TRBJ1-2|.|TRBV11-2|few
CASSLVGGYGYTF
TGTGCCAGCAGCTTAGTGGGTGGTTATGGCTACACCTTC
>TRBJ2-5|.|TRBV6-4|once
CASSGDLWETQYF
TGTGCCAGCAGTGGGGACCTTTGGGAGACCCAGTACTTC
>TRBJ2-3|.|TRBV6-1|.
CAIGLDTQYF
TGTGCGATCGGCCTAGATACGCAGTATTTT
>TRBJ2-2|.|TRBV25-1|.
CASSEWTHTGELFF
TGTGCCAGCAGTGAATGGACCCACACCGGGGAGCTGTTTTTT
>TRBJ2-3|.|TRBV14|.
CASSQGGGANTDTQYF
TGTGCCAGCAGCCAAGGGGGGGGCGCAAACACAGATACGCAGTATTTT
>TRBJ2-1|.|TRBV9|.
CASSGGEGYEQFF
TGTGCCAGCAGCGGTGGGGAAGGGTATGAGCAGTTCTTC
>TRBJ1-1|.|TRBV7-2|.
CASSLSSYTEAFF
TGTGCCAGCAGCTTAAGTAGTTACACTGAAGCTTTCTTT
>TRBJ1-4|.|TRBV11-2|.
CASSRVINEKLFF
TGTGCCAGCAGCCGAGTGATTAATGAAAAACTGTTTTTT
>TRBJ2-7|.|TRBV7-2|.
CASSLTPGGGTNEQYF
TGTGCCAGCAGCCTAACCCCCGGGGGCGGGACGAACGAGCAGTACTTC
>TRBJ2-3|.|TRBV14|.
CASSLDTVRAYF
TGTGCCAGCAGCCTAGACACAGTACGGGCGTATTTT
>TRBJ1-2|.|TRBV5-6|.
CASSFFSIGVGSQGYTF
TGTGCCAGCAGCTTTTTTTCCATCGGGGTTGGCTCTCAAGGCTACACCTTC
>TRBJ1-1|.|TRBV5-4|.
CASSLVPMVGYTEAFF
TGTGCCAGCAGCTTGGTCCCCATGGTGGGTTACACTGAAGCTTTCTTT
>TRBJ2-2|.|TRBV2|.
CASSERGGANTGELFF
TGTGCCAGCAGTGAACGGGGCGGGGCGAACACCGGGGAGCTGTTTTTT
>TRBJ1-6|.|TRBV27|.
CASSFMGSPLHF
TGTGCCAGCAGTTTTATGGGTTCACCCCTCCACTTT
>TRBJ2-7|.|TRBV5-1|.
CASSFPPRRRFYEQYF
TGCGCCAGCAGTTTCCCCCCTCGGAGGAGGTTCTACGAGCAGTACTTC
>TRBJ1-6|.|TRBV9|.
CASSVGQESNSPLHF
TGTGCCAGCAGCGTAGGGCAGGAAAGTAATTCACCCCTCCACTTT
>TRBJ2-1|.|TRBV7-3|.
CASSLRGDNEQFF
TGTGCCAGCAGCTTAAGAGGTGACAATGAGCAGTTCTTC
>TRBJ2-3|TRBD2|TRBV4-2|.
CASSQSPGRGTDTQYF
TGTGCCAGCAGCCAGAGTCCCGGGAGGGGCACAGATACGCAGTATTTT
>TRBJ2-2|.|TRBV9|.
CASSRDGRLPTGELFF
TGTGCCAGCAGCCGCGACGGCAGGCTCCCCACCGGGGAGCTGTTTTTT